A selection of T cell receptor beta chains follows, all from one sample in a study of CD8 T cells in Susac syndrome. From the immunoSEQ multiplex PCR reads, TCRdb called clonotypes with MiXCR, one entry per CDR3 protein. The repertoire consists of over 100,000 distinct CDR3 sequences, with less than 97% occurring once and the leading ten covering approximately 0.092%. Specimen: CD4+ T cells from PBMCs. These receptors originate from a human donor in good health. Both conserved end residues are part of each CDR3. Each record gives: D gene, clone size, J gene, V gene, CDR3 protein, CDR3 DNA. A D gene is named only where the DNA matches it firmly. Not every row has a clone size; where given, it reads once, few, many or a size class.

>-|once|TRBJ2-3|TRBV7-2
CASSLGGRVSTDTQYF
TGTGCCAGCAGCTTAGGTGGCAGGGTGTCCACAGATACGCAGTATTTT
>-|-|TRBJ2-2|TRBV3-1
CASSSRDSQITGELFF
TGTGCCAGCAGCTCCCGGGACTCCCAAATCACCGGGGAGCTGTTTTTT
>-|-|TRBJ1-6|TRBV7-3
CASSRGGGDSPLHF
TGTGCCAGCAGCCGCGGCGGGGGCGATTCACCCCTCCACTTT
>-|-|TRBJ2-5|TRBV5-4
CASSPKSNGETQYF
TGTGCCAGCAGCCCGAAAAGCAATGGAGAGACCCAGTACTTC
>-|-|TRBJ2-3|TRBV5-1
CASSEVADTQYF
TGCGCCAGCAGCGAGGTAGCAGATACGCAGTATTTT
>-|-|TRBJ2-5|TRBV9
CASSATTRPQETQYF
TGTGCCAGCAGCGCGACGACTAGACCTCAAGAGACCCAGTACTTC
>-|-|TRBJ1-4|TRBV20-1
CSARDEINEKLFF
TGCAGTGCTAGAGATGAGATTAATGAAAAACTGTTTTTT
>-|-|TRBJ1-2|TRBV7-8
CASSLTGRGNYGYTF
TGTGCCAGCAGCCTAACAGGGCGGGGTAACTATGGCTACACCTTC
>TRBD2|-|TRBJ2-6|TRBV6-1
CASSEATSGRAGANVLTF
TGTGCCAGCAGTGAAGCGACTAGCGGGAGGGCTGGGGCCAACGTCCTGACTTTC
>-|-|TRBJ2-3|TRBV30
CAWSLPSTDTQYF
TGTGCCTGGAGTCTCCCTAGCACAGATACGCAGTATTTT
>-|-|TRBJ2-7|TRBV20-1
CSARDFEHREQYF
TGCAGTGCTAGAGATTTCGAGCACAGGGAGCAGTACTTC
>TRBD1|-|TRBJ2-2|TRBV24-1
CATAPTGGGNTGELFF
TGTGCCACCGCACCGACAGGGGGTGGAAACACCGGGGAGCTGTTTTTT
>-|-|TRBJ2-2|TRBV27
CASRVVGLGTGELFF
TGTGCCAGCAGGGTAGTCGGGCTTGGGACCGGGGAGCTGTTTTTT
>TRBD1|-|TRBJ1-1|TRBV2
CASSVGQENTEAFF
TGTGCCAGCAGTGTGGGACAGGAGAACACTGAAGCTTTCTTT
>-|-|TRBJ1-2|TRBV4-1
CASSQILGGYTF
TGCGCCAGCAGCCAAATCCTCGGTGGCTACACCTTC
>-|-|TRBJ1-2|TRBV19
CASSKPSGAYGYGYTF
TGTGCCAGTAGTAAACCCTCGGGGGCCTACGGCTATGGCTACACCTTC
>-|-|TRBJ2-3|TRBV24-1
CATSESSGTLSTDTQYF
TGTGCCACCAGTGAATCCTCCGGGACACTAAGCACAGATACGCAGTATTTT
>-|-|TRBJ1-2|TRBV15
CATSREGNYGYTF
TGTGCCACCAGCAGAGAAGGGAACTATGGCTACACCTTC
>-|-|TRBJ2-7|TRBV6-6
CASPWGTPTYEQYF
TGTGCCAGCCCTTGGGGGACTCCCACCTACGAGCAGTACTTC
>-|-|TRBJ1-6|TRBV2
CASSEQGANSPLHF
TGTGCCAGCAGTGAACAGGGTGCCAATTCACCCCTCCACTTT
>-|-|TRBJ2-1|TRBV3-1
CASSQQGPSYNEQFF
TGTGCCAGCAGCCAACAGGGTCCGTCCTACAATGAGCAGTTCTTC
>-|-|TRBJ2-3|TRBV5-4
CASSSRDADTQYF
TGTGCCAGCAGCTCGAGAGACGCAGATACGCAGTATTTT
>-|-|TRBJ2-5|TRBV30
CAWSVGTQETQYF
TGTGCCTGGAGTGTAGGGACCCAAGAGACCCAGTACTTC
>TRBD1|-|TRBJ1-2|TRBV10-3
CAISAFSGTGDGYTF
TGTGCCATCAGTGCGTTCTCCGGGACAGGGGATGGCTACACCTTC
>-|-|TRBJ1-2|TRBV27
CASSSSWGNYGYTF
TGTGCCAGCTCATCCTCCTGGGGAAACTATGGCTACACCTTC
>-|-|TRBJ1-1|TRBV9
CASSAGPRTNTEAFF
TGTGCCAGCAGCGCCGGACCCCGGACGAACACTGAAGCTTTCTTT
>-|-|TRBJ2-7|TRBV10-3
CAISDRSWGGPSVYEQYF
TGTGCCATCAGTGACCGGTCTTGGGGGGGGCCCTCCGTCTACGAGCAGTACTTC
>-|-|TRBJ1-2|TRBV7-8
CASSLLGAGYGYTF
TGTGCCAGCAGCTTACTGGGGGCAGGATATGGCTACACCTTC
>-|-|TRBJ2-3|TRBV24-1
CATSSGTDTQYF
TGTGCCACCAGCTCAGGCACAGATACGCAGTATTTT